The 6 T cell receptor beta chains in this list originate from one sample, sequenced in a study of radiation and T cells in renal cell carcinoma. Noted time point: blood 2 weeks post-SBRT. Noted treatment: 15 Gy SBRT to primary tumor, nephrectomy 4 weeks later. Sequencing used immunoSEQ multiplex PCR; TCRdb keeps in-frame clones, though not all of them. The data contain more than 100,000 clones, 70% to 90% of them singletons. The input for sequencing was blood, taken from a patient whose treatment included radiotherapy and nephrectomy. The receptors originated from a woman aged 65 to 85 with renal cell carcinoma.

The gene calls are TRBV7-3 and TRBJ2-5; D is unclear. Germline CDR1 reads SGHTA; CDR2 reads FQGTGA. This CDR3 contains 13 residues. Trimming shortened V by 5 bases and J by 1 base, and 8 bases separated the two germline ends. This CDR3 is CASSPSPQETQYF. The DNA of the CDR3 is TGTGCCAGCAGCCCAAGTCCCCAAGAGACCCAGTACTTC.

DNA of the CDR3: TGTGCCAGCAGCACCACTAGCGTTGGCGAGCAGTTCTTC. It codes for CASSTTSVGEQFF. The rearrangement links TRBV7-8 to TRBJ2-1; 7 bases line up with TRBD2. CDR3 size: 13 residues. After removal of 5 bases from V and 10 bases from J, the junction contained 8 bases not matched to a gene. Germline V lookup: CDR1 SGHVS, CDR2 FQNEAQ.

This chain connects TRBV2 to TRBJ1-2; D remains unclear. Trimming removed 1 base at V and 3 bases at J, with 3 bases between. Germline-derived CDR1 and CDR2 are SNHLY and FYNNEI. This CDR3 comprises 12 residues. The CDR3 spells CASSEGDYGYTF. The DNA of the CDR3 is TGTGCCAGCAGTGAAGGGGACTATGGCTACACCTTC.

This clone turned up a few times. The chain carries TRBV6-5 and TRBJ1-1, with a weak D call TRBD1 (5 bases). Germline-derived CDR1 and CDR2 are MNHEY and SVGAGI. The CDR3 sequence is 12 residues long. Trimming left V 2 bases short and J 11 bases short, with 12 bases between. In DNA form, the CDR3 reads TGTGCCAGCAGTTACAGCAACGGGGGGGCTTTCTTT. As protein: CASSYSNGGAFF.

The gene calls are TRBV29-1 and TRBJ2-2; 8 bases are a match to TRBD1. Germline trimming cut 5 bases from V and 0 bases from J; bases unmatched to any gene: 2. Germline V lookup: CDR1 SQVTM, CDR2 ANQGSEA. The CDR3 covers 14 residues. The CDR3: CSVKDRANTGELFF. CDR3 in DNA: TGCAGCGTTAAGGACAGGGCGAACACCGGGGAGCTGTTTTTT.

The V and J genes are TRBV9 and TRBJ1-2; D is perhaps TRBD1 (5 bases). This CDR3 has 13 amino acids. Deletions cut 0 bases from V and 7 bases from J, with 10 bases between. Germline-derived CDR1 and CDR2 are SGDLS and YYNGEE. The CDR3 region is CASSVVGGFGYTF. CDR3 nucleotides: TGTGCCAGCAGCGTAGTCGGGGGGTTTGGCTACACCTTC.